This is a list of T cell receptor beta chains from one sample in a study of blood T cell repertoires in COVID-19. Only in-frame clones appear in the TCRdb table, and some are missing; sequencing was by immunoSEQ multiplex PCR. The profile covers approximately 120,000 clones, with 85% to 90% appearing a single time and roughly 8% taken by the ten largest. Sequenced material: peripheral blood. These receptors originate from a man aged 45-65 years with acute or convalescent COVID-19. Each CDR3 is given with its conserved first and last residue. Each record gives: clone size, V gene, D gene, J gene, CDR3 protein, CDR3 DNA. D genes are given only for firm matches. Size values are once, few and many counts, or a class for expanded clones, and some rows have none.

-	TRBV4-1	TRBD2	TRBJ2-1	CASSQEGLAVNEQFF	TGCGCCAGCAGCCAAGAAGGACTAGCGGTCAATGAGCAGTTCTTC
-	TRBV7-8	-	TRBJ1-5	CASSLGRVSNQPQHF	TGTGCCAGCAGCTTAGGGAGGGTAAGCAATCAGCCCCAGCATTTT
once	TRBV25-1	-	TRBJ2-1	CASRDHRDSNNNEQFF	TGTGCCAGCAGAGACCACCGGGACTCCAATAACAATGAGCAGTTCTTC
few	TRBV4-3	-	TRBJ1-5	CASSQHLRGNQPQHF	TGCGCCAGCAGCCAACACCTCAGGGGAAATCAGCCCCAGCATTTT
-	TRBV5-4	-	TRBJ2-3	CASSWGLSSTDTQYF	TGTGCCAGCAGCTGGGGACTTTCTAGCACAGATACGCAGTATTTT
once	TRBV18	TRBD1	TRBJ1-2	CASSPDQGASNYGYTF	TGTGCCAGCTCACCGGACCAGGGGGCAAGCAACTATGGCTACACCTTC
once	TRBV11-2	TRBD2	TRBJ2-3	CASSPTSGRGDTQYF	TGTGCCAGCAGCCCTACTAGCGGGAGAGGAGATACGCAGTATTTT
-	TRBV19	TRBD1	TRBJ1-5	CASSREKTTGAMFQPQHF	TGTGCCAGTAGTAGGGAAAAAACGACAGGGGCCATGTTTCAGCCCCAGCATTTT
once	TRBV5-6	TRBD1	TRBJ1-2	CASSQGERRGGYTF	TGTGCCAGCAGCCAAGGGGAACGCAGGGGGGGCTACACCTTC
-	TRBV30	-	TRBJ1-6	CAWSVQGASQNSPLHF	TGTGCCTGGAGTGTACAAGGGGCTTCACAGAATTCACCCCTCCACTTT
-	TRBV18	-	TRBJ2-7	CASSRSGGSYEQYF	TGTGCCAGCTCACGGTCTGGCGGCTCCTACGAGCAGTACTTC
-	TRBV5-4	-	TRBJ2-5	CASSLDQGIQTQYF	TGTGCCAGCAGCTTGGACCAGGGGATACAGACCCAGTACTTC
-	TRBV10-3	-	TRBJ1-1	CAISEHTNTEAFF	TGTGCCATCAGTGAGCACACGAACACTGAAGCTTTCTTT
-	TRBV9	TRBD2	TRBJ2-5	CASSVGSGTGETQYF	TGTGCCAGCAGCGTAGGTAGCGGGACGGGAGAGACCCAGTACTTC
few	TRBV19	-	TRBJ1-5	CASSPRQVSGNQPQHF	TGTGCCAGTAGTCCGCGACAGGTGAGCGGCAATCAGCCCCAGCATTTT
-	TRBV6-5	-	TRBJ1-1	CASSYLVNTEAFF	TGTGCCAGCAGTTATCTCGTGAACACTGAAGCTTTCTTT
-	TRBV2	TRBD1	TRBJ2-7	CASSEGQGEIYEQYF	TGTGCCAGCAGTGAAGGACAGGGAGAAATCTACGAGCAGTACTTC
-	TRBV24-1	-	TRBJ1-5	CATSSSLRGAQHF	TGTGCCACCAGTTCATCCTTGCGGGGTGCCCAGCATTTT
once	TRBV12-3/TRBV12-4	-	TRBJ1-2	CATDRGGYGYTF	TGTGCCACCGACAGAGGGGGCTATGGCTACACCTTC
-	TRBV15	TRBD1	TRBJ1-5	CATSRLQGQRPQHF	TGTGCCACCAGCAGGTTACAGGGGCAGCGGCCCCAGCATTTT
-	TRBV5-1	-	TRBJ1-2	CASSLGGLLYGYTF	TGCGCCAGCAGCTTGGGCGGTTTACTGTATGGCTACACCTTC
-	TRBV19	TRBD1	TRBJ2-5	CASRQGFGETQYF	TGTGCCAGCCGACAGGGTTTCGGAGAGACCCAGTACTTC
-	TRBV2	-	TRBJ2-2	CASSERGTGELFF	TGTGCCAGCAGTGAACGCGGTACCGGGGAGCTGTTTTTT
-	TRBV6-5	TRBD1	TRBJ2-5	CASSPGGKKTQYF	TGTGCCAGCAGCCCAGGGGGCAAAAAGACCCAGTACTTC
-	TRBV15	-	TRBJ2-7	CATSRLQDYEQYF	TGTGCCACCAGCAGGCTACAGGATTACGAGCAGTACTTC
-	TRBV6-5	TRBD2	TRBJ2-1	CASAASGSSNEQFF	TGTGCCAGCGCAGCTAGCGGGAGTAGCAATGAGCAGTTCTTC
-	TRBV15	-	TRBJ1-5	CATSRGLSDQPQHF	TGTGCCACCAGCAGAGGTCTTTCCGATCAGCCCCAGCATTTT
-	TRBV7-9	-	TRBJ2-3	CASSSTAGRQGLTDTQYF	TGTGCCAGCAGCTCAACCGCCGGGCGACAGGGACTCACAGATACGCAGTATTTT
-	TRBV3-1/TRBV3-2	-	TRBJ2-6	CASSQARHSGANVLTF	TGTGCCAGCAGCCAGGCCCGACATTCCGGGGCCAACGTCCTGACTTTC
-	TRBV28	TRBD1	TRBJ1-5	CASSEGQGVQPQHF	TGTGCCAGCAGTGAGGGACAGGGGGTTCAGCCCCAGCATTTT
-	TRBV5-5	TRBD1	TRBJ1-1	CASSYQDRGGTEAFF	TGTGCCAGCAGCTACCAGGACAGGGGTGGCACTGAAGCTTTCTTT